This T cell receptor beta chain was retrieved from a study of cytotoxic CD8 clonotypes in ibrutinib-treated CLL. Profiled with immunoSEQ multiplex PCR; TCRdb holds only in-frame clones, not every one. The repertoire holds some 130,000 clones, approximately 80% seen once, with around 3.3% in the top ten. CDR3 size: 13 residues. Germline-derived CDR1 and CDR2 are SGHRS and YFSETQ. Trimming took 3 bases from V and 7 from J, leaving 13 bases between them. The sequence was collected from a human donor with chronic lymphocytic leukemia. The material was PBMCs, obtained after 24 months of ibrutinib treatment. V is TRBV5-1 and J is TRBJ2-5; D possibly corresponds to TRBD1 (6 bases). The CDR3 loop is CASSWGQGGTQYF. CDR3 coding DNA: TGCGCCAGCAGCTGGGGGCAGGGTGGGACCCAGTACTTC.